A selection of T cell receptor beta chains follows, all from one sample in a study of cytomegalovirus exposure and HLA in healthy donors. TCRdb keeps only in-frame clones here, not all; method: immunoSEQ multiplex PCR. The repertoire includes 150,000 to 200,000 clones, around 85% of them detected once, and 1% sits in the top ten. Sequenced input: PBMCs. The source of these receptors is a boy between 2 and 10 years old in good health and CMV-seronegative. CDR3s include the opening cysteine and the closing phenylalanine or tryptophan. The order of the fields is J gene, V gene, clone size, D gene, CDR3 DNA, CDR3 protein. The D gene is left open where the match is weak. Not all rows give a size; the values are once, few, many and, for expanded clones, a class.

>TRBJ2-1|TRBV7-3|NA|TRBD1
TGTGCCAGCAGTTCTCAGGGGGTAGGTGAGCAGTTCTTC
CASSSQGVGEQFF
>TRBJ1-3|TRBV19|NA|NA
TGTGCCAGTAGTAGCACCATAGCCTCTGGAAACACCATATATTTT
CASSSTIASGNTIYF
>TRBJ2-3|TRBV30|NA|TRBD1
TGTGCCTGGGGGACAGGGGGCACAGATACGCAGTATTTT
CAWGTGGTDTQYF
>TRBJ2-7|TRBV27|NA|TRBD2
TGTGCCAGCAGTGATAGCGGGGCGCCGGGGTTTACTTACTACGAGCAGTACTTC
CASSDSGAPGFTYYEQYF
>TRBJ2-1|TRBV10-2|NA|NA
TGCGCCAGCAGGATGAGCCACTTGGGCGATGAGCAGTTCTTC
CASRMSHLGDEQFF
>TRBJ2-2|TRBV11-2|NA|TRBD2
TGTGCCAGCAGCCTTAGCGGGAGGAGGGCCGGGGAGCTGTTTTTT
CASSLSGRRAGELFF
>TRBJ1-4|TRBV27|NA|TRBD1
TGTGCCAGCAGTGACAGGGGTCGAGGAAAACTGTTTTTT
CASSDRGRGKLFF
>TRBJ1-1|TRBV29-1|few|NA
TGCAGCGGTCACAGGGTGAACACTGAAGCTTTCTTT
CSGHRVNTEAFF
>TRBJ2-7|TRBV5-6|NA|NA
TGTGCCAGCAGCTTGGCCAATCAGCAGTACTTC
CASSLANQQYF
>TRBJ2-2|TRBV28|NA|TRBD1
TGTGCCAGCTCGACAGGGGGCTTTCGTTTCGCCGGGGAGCTGTTTTTT
CASSTGGFRFAGELFF
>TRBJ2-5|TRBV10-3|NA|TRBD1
TGTGCCATCAGTGAGAGACAGGGGTCGACCTCCCAAGAGACCCAGTACTTC
CAISERQGSTSQETQYF
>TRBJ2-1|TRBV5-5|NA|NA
TGTGCCAGCAGCACCGGGATCCCCTACAATGAGCAGTTCTTC
CASSTGIPYNEQFF
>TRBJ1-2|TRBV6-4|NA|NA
TGTGCCAGCACCCTAACGACTGCTAGCGGGAACTATGGCTACACCTTC
CASTLTTASGNYGYTF
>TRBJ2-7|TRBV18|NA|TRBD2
TGTGCCAGCTCACCCCGCCTGTCGACTAGCGGGAGGGCCTTTAGATACGAGCAGTACTTC
CASSPRLSTSGRAFRYEQYF
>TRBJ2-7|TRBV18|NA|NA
TGTGCCAGCTCACCATACGTAACAGGGAACGAGCAGTACTTC
CASSPYVTGNEQYF
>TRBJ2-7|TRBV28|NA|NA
TGTGCCAGCAGTCGCCCGACCACTGGACACGCCTACGAGCAGTACTTC
CASSRPTTGHAYEQYF
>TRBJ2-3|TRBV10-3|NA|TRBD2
TGTGCCATCAGTGGTCGGGTGGCAAGCGGGGACACAGATACGCAGTATTTT
CAISGRVASGDTDTQYF
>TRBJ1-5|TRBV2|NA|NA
TGTGCCAGCAGGCCGGGGGATGCCCAGCCCCAGCATTTT
CASRPGDAQPQHF
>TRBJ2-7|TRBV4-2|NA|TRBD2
TGTGCCAGCAGCCAATCCCTAGCTGCGGGAGAAACATTGTACGAGCAGTACTTC
CASSQSLAAGETLYEQYF
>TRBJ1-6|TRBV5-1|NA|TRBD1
TGCGCCAGCAGCGGACCCGGACAGGGGGGAGGTTCACCCCTCCACTTT
CASSGPGQGGGSPLHF
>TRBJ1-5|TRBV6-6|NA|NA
TGTGCCAGCAGGACACAGAGGGAAAATCAGCCCCAGCATTTT
CASRTQRENQPQHF
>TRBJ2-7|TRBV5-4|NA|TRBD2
TGTGCCAGCAGCCCCGAGACTAGCGGGTTATACGAGCAGTACTTC
CASSPETSGLYEQYF
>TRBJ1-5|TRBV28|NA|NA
TGTGCCAGCAGTTTATGGGACCGGGGGAATCAGCCCCAGCATTTT
CASSLWDRGNQPQHF
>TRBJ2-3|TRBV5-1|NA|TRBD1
TGCGCCAGCAGCTTATGGGACAGGGTGACAGATACGCAGTATTTT
CASSLWDRVTDTQYF
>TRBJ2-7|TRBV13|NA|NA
TGTGCCAGCAGCAGAACGACAGACGTAAGCTCCTACGAGCAGTACTTC
CASSRTTDVSSYEQYF
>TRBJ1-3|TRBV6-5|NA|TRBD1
TGTGCCAGCAGTGCATGGGACAGCTCTGGAAACACCATATATTTT
CASSAWDSSGNTIYF
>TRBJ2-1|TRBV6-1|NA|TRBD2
TGTGCCAGCAGTGTCCCCCTAGCGGACTACAATGAGCAGTTCTTC
CASSVPLADYNEQFF
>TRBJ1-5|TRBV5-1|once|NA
TGCGCCAGCAGCCGGACACCCGGCAGCGATCAGCCCCAGCATTTT
CASSRTPGSDQPQHF
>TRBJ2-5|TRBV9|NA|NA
TGTGCCAGCAGCGCAGGCTCGGCCCAGTACTTC
CASSAGSAQYF
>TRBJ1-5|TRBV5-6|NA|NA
TGTGCCAGCAGCTTGGGCCAGGACTATAGCAATCAGCCCCAGCATTTT
CASSLGQDYSNQPQHF
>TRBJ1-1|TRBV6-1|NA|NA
TGTGCCAGCAGAGACCCAACAGGGTCCACTGAAGCTTTCTTT
CASRDPTGSTEAFF
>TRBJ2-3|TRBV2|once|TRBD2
TGTGCCAGCAGTTTCCGTCTAGCGGGCACAGATACGCAGTATTTT
CASSFRLAGTDTQYF
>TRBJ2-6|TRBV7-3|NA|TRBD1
TGTGCCAGCAGCTCACCGGGACAGTTCCTCTCTGGGGCCAACGTCCTGACTTTC
CASSSPGQFLSGANVLTF
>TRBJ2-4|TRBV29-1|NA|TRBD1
TGCAGCGTTGGGGGGACAGGGACCCTTTGGGACAAAAACATTCAGTACTTC
CSVGGTGTLWDKNIQYF
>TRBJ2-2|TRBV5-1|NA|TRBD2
TGCGCCAGCAGCCTACTGCTAGCGGGGGGCACCACCGGGGAGCTGTTTTTT
CASSLLLAGGTTGELFF
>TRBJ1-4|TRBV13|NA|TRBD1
TGTGCCAGCAGCTCGACACGGGACAGGCCAAGTGAAAAACTGTTTTTT
CASSSTRDRPSEKLFF
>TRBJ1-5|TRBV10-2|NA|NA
TGCGCCAGCAGCCTTCCCGACAGCAGCAATCAGCCCCAGCATTTT
CASSLPDSSNQPQHF
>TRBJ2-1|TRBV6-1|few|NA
TGTGCCAGCAGTGAAGGGACTGACTACAATGAGCAGTTCTTC
CASSEGTDYNEQFF
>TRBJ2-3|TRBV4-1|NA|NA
TGCGCCAGCAGCCAGGCCGGAGTGGGTGGCGCAGATACGCAGTATTTT
CASSQAGVGGADTQYF
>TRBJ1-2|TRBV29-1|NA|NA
TGCAGCGCCGGGGGTTTAGCAAACTATGGCTACACCTTC
CSAGGLANYGYTF
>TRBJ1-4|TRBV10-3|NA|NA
TGTGCCATCAGTGAGTCGGGGAGTATAAGTGAAAAACTGTTTTTT
CAISESGSISEKLFF
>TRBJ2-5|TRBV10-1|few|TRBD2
TGCGCCAGCAGCCGCGGGGGGCCGGGCGAGACCCAGTACTTC
CASSRGGPGETQYF
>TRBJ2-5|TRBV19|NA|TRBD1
TGTGCCAGTAGTATTCCGGGACAGGGACAAGAGACCCAGTACTTC
CASSIPGQGQETQYF
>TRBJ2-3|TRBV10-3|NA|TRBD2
TGTGCCATCAAGCGGGACGGGGCAGATACGCAGTATTTT
CAIKRDGADTQYF
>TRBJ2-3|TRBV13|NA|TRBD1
TGTGCCAGCAGCTTAGGGCTTAGGGACAGAGATACGCAGTATTTT
CASSLGLRDRDTQYF
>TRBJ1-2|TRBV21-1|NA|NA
TGTGCCAGCAGCAAAGAGGGAGAGGGACAGGTGACTAACTATGGCTACACCTTC
CASSKEGEGQVTNYGYTF
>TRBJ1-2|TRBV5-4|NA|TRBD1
TGTGCCAGCAGCTCCAAGAGGACAGGGGATGAAGGCTACACCTTC
CASSSKRTGDEGYTF
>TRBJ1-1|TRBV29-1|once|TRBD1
TGCAGCGTGGGCAACCTGGGGATTCAGGGGGTAAGAGGCACTGAAGCTTTCTTT
CSVGNLGIQGVRGTEAFF
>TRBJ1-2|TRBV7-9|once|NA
TGTGCCAGCAGCTTAGTAACATACGGCTACACCTTC
CASSLVTYGYTF
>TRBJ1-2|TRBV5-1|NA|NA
TGCGCCAGCAGTTGGACAGCTTCTAACTATGGCTACACCTTC
CASSWTASNYGYTF
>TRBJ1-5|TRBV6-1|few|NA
TGTGCCAGCAGTGAATCCCAGGGACAGCCCCAGCATTTT
CASSESQGQPQHF
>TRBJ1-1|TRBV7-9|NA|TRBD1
TGTGCCAGCAGCTTAGGGACAGGGTCGAGCACTGAAGCTTTCTTT
CASSLGTGSSTEAFF